Listed here are 16 T cell receptor beta chains from one sample, sequenced in a study of cytomegalovirus exposure and HLA in healthy donors. The PCR made use of 60 Vbeta and 13 Jbeta primers. TCRdb's table, derived via immunoSEQ multiplex PCR, lists solely in-frame clones and lacks some. Among under 140,000 clones, approximately 79% were seen once, and the ten largest hold 5% to 7.5%. Source material: PBMCs. The receptors come from a man under 40 in good health and CMV-seropositive.

The chain couples TRBV29-1 to TRBJ2-7, with 11 bases matching TRBD1. This CDR3 contains 12 residues. V lost 5 bases, J lost 6 bases, and 3 bases stayed unmatched. Per germline, CDR1 SQVTM and CDR2 ANQGSEA. The CDR3 region has the DNA TGCAGCGTTACCGGGACAGGGGGCGAGCAGTACTTC. Translating it yields CSVTGTGGEQYF.

A word on this clone: At the DNA level, this CDR3 is encoded by other sequences in the same sample as well. The chain links TRBV5-8 to TRBJ1-6; TRBD1 aligns across 9 bases. The CDR3 consists of 14 residues. Germline-derived CDR1 and CDR2 are SGHTS and YDEGEE. With V trimmed by 2 bases and J by 7 bases, 1 base remained unmatched. The CDR3 region has the DNA TGTGCCAGCAGCTTAGGACAGGGGAATTCACCCCTCCACTTT. This codes for CASSLGQGNSPLHF. Full variable domain (remainder filled in from reference TRBV5-8 and TRBJ1-6): EAGVTQSPTHLIKTRGQQATLRCSPISGHTSVYWYQQALGLGLQFLLWYDEGEERNRGNFPPRFSGRQFPNYSSELNVNALELEDSALYLCASSLGQGNSPLHFGNGTRLTVT.

The chain links TRBV20-1 to TRBJ1-2; D is unresolved. Between the trimmed V and J ends, which lost 4 bases and 8 bases, there was a span of 11 bases. The CDR3 totals 11 residues. Germline V gene sequence: CDR1 DFQATT, CDR2 SNEGSKA (reference sequence). CDR3 in DNA: TGCAGTGCTACGAGCCGAAGCGGCTACACCTTC. This codes for CSATSRSGYTF.

V usage is TRBV7-2 and J usage is TRBJ1-2; TRBD1 agrees at 9 bases. The V segment lost 6 bases and the J segment 4 bases; nucleotides outside the gene matches: 18. This CDR3 is built from 18 residues. In germline, CDR1 is SGHTA, CDR2 FQGNSA. CDR3 coding DNA: TGTGCCAGCAGTTCCCGGCCGGGACAGGGTAGGGGAATCTATGGCTACACCTTC. It codes for CASSSRPGQGRGIYGYTF.

This clone was seen a handful of times. The chain carries TRBV10-3 and TRBJ1-2; 9 bases align to TRBD1. Germline-derived CDR1 and CDR2 are ENHRY and SYGVKD. The CDR3 is 14 amino acids. V lost 6 bases, J lost 7 bases, and 9 bases stayed unmatched. The CDR3 reads CAISRDRESSGYTF. DNA of the CDR3: TGTGCCATCAGCCGGGACAGGGAGTCATCTGGCTACACCTTC.

J is TRBJ2-1 and V is TRBV25-1, with 7 bases identical to TRBD1. Germline CDR1 MGHDK, CDR2 SYGVNS. The CDR3 sequence is 15 residues long. The V segment lost 5 bases and the J segment 3 bases; nucleotides outside the gene matches: 7. In DNA, the CDR3 is TGTGCCAGCAGTCTGACAGGGTCCAACTACAATGAGCAGTTCTTC. This encodes CASSLTGSNYNEQFF.

The chain carries TRBV10-3 and TRBJ2-7; D is undetermined. The CDR3 is 12 residues long. Germline V CDR1 and CDR2: ENHRY, SYGVKD. Trimming took off 11 bases at V and 2 bases at J, with 13 bases between the two ends. CDR3 DNA: TGTGCCGTTGCCGAAACAACCTACGAGCAGTACTTC. It codes for CAVAETTYEQYF.

V and J are TRBV15 and TRBJ2-5; D uncertain. The CDR3 runs 11 residues. Trimming left V 0 bases short and J 7 bases short, with 3 bases between. Germline-derived CDR1 and CDR2 are LNHNV and YYDKDF (reference sequence). The CDR3 loop reads CATSRDRTQYF. The CDR3 coding sequence is TGTGCCACCAGCAGAGATCGGACCCAGTACTTC.

The J gene is TRBJ2-7, the V gene TRBV4-2; the match to TRBD2 covers 8 bases. The CDR3 has 17 residues. The V segment lost 0 bases and the J segment 2 bases; nucleotides outside the gene matches: 9. Germline CDR1 is LGHNA and CDR2 is YNFKEQ. CDR3 bases: TGTGCCAGCAGCCAAGAATCGACAGCGGGGGAACCCTACGAGCAGTACTTC. This codes for CASSQESTAGEPYEQYF.

This chain uses TRBV25-1 with TRBJ2-1, with TRBD2 matching 12 bases. CDR3 length: 18 residues. J was trimmed by 2 bases and V by 6 bases; bases with no gene match: 11. From germline, CDR1 is MGHDK and CDR2 SYGVNS. CDR3 coding DNA: TGTGCCAGCAGCGGAAGGACTAGCGGGGTGACAGCCTACAATGAGCAGTTCTTC. It encodes CASSGRTSGVTAYNEQFF.

This clone turned up a few times. For the CDR3, the DNA is TGCGCCAGCAGCCAAGATTGGGGGGGCTACTACGAGCAGTACTTC. This codes for CASSQDWGGYYEQYF. V usage is TRBV4-3 and J usage is TRBJ2-7; tentatively, D is TRBD2 (7 bases). CDR3 length: 15 amino acids. Looked up from germline, CDR1 is LGHNA and CDR2 is YSLEER. Trimming left V 0 bases short and J 3 bases short, with 12 bases between.

The chain has TRBV19 and TRBJ2-7; a possible D gene is TRBD1 (6 bases). The ends were cut back, 5 bases at V and 3 bases at J, with 11 bases in the middle. CDR3 size: 13 residues. Per the germline V gene, CDR1 is LNHDA and CDR2 is SQIVND (reference sequence). The CDR3 loop reads CASSLAQGYEQYF. The CDR3 DNA reads TGTGCCAGTAGTCTAGCACAGGGCTACGAGCAGTACTTC.

The V call is TRBV29-1, the J call TRBJ2-5, with a tentative D call TRBD1 (5 bases). V was shortened by 3 bases and J by 5 bases, with 13 bases between the two germline ends. The CDR3 is 13 residues long. Looked up from germline, CDR1 is SQVTM and CDR2 is ANQGSEA. The DNA for the CDR3 is TGCAGCGTTGACGACAGCCGGCAGGAGACCCAGTACTTC. This translates into CSVDDSRQETQYF.

The CDR3: CAGYPAGLAGGPGEQYF. For the CDR3, the DNA is TGTGCCGGCTACCCAGCTGGGCTAGCGGGGGGGCCGGGAGAGCAGTACTTC. This chain joins TRBV21-1 and TRBJ2-7; no DNA check was done on the table's D call, TRBD2. TRBV21-1 is listed as a pseudogene. The CDR3 length is 17 residues.

The V and J genes are TRBV6-5 and TRBJ1-1, with D unclear. The CDR3 totals 11 residues. Trimming pared 7 bases from V and 0 bases from J, leaving 3 bases between. The germline CDR1 and CDR2 sequences are MNHEY and SVGAGI. CDR3: CASILNTEAFF. The CDR3, as DNA: TGTGCCAGCATCTTGAACACTGAAGCTTTCTTT.

The chain uses TRBV6-1 and TRBJ1-2; 9 bases are a match to TRBD1. The germline V gene has CDR1 MNHNS and CDR2 SASEGT. V lost 4 bases to trimming and J lost 6 bases; unmatched junction nucleotides: 9. The CDR3 loop spans 15 amino acids. Here the CDR3 reads CASSVSGGTGNGYTF. In DNA form, the CDR3 reads TGTGCCAGCAGTGTTTCAGGAGGGACAGGGAATGGCTACACCTTC.